The 2 T cell receptor beta chains below come from one sample, sequenced in a study of OX40 agonist ivuxolimab in advanced cancers. Assay used: immunoSEQ multiplex PCR; TCRdb lists only in-frame clones, some missing. The sample lists 97,000 or so clones, nearly 90% occurring once. Specimen: CD4+ or CD8+ T cells sorted from blood, collected in a trial of the OX40 agonist ivuxolimab. The receptors here all came from an adult with an advanced solid tumor such as melanoma, head and neck, liver or kidney cancer.

CDR3 DNA: TGTGCCAGCAGCGCCTCACCGGGACAACATACGCAGTATTTT. Its protein is CASSASPGQHTQYF. The gene calls are TRBV9 and TRBJ2-3; TRBD1 is a possible D gene (6 bases). V lost 3 bases, J lost 7 bases, and 15 bases lay in between. The CDR3 runs 14 residues. CDR1 SGDLS and CDR2 YYNGEE come from the germline V gene. Using reference TRBV9 and TRBJ2-3 for the parts outside the CDR3, the full variable domain is DSGVTQTPKHLITATGQRVTLRCSPRSGDLSVYWYQQSLDQGLQFLIQYYNGEERAKGNILERFSAQQFPDLHSELNLSSLELGDSALYFCASSASPGQHTQYFGPGTRLTVL.

J is TRBJ2-7 and V is TRBV23-1, with D hard to call. TRBV23-1 is marked as an open reading frame, function uncertain. V lost 6 bases and J 3 bases, leaving 9 bases between the germline ends. The CDR3 is 12 residues long. CDR3 sequence (DNA): TGCGCCAGCAGCCCTAGGCGCTACGAGCAGTACTTC. Residues: CASSPRRYEQYF.